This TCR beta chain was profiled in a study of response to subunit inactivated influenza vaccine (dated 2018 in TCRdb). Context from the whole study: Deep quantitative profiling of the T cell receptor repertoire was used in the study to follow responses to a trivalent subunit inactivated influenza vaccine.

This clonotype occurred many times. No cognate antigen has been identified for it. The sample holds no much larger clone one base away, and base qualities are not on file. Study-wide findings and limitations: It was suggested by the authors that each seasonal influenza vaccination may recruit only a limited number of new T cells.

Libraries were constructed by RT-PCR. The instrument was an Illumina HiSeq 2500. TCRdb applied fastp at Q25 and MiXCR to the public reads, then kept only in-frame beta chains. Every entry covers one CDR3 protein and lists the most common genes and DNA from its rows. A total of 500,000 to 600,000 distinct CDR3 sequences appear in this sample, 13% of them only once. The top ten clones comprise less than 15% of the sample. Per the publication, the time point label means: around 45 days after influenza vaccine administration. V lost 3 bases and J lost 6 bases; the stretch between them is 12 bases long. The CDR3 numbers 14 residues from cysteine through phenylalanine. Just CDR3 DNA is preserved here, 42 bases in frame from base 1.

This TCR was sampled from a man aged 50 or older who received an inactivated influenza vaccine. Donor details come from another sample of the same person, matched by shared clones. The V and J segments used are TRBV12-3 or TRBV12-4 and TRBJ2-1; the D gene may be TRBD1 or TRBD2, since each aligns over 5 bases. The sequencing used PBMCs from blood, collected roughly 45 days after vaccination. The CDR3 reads CASSLGTPPNEQFF. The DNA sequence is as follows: TGTGCCAGCAGTTTGGGGACGCCCCCCAATGAGCAGTTCTTC.